One and the same sample provided the 27 T cell receptor beta chains below, sequenced in a study of cytomegalovirus exposure and HLA in healthy donors. It was with 60 Vbeta and 13 Jbeta primers that the PCR ran. TCRdb's table, derived via immunoSEQ multiplex PCR, lists solely in-frame clones and lacks some. Of about 130,000 clones detected, more than 75% appear once; the ten largest clones hold about 2%. The sample consisted of PBMCs. These receptors all stem from a man aged 30-40 years in good health and CMV-seronegative.

The chain carries TRBV7-7 and TRBJ2-7; D perhaps matches TRBD2 (5 bases). V gave up 5 bases and J gave up 6 bases, with 17 bases separating them. CDR1 and CDR2 (germline): SSHAT, FNYEAQ (reference sequence). The CDR3 loop spans 14 amino acids. The CDR3 loop is CASSPGVSTREQYF. CDR3 nucleotide sequence: TGTGCCAGCAGCCCCGGGGTCTCCACCCGCGAGCAGTACTTC.

This sequence joins TRBV9 and TRBJ2-7, with D uncertain. The CDR3 is made up of 14 amino acids. Germline assignment: CDR1 SGDLS and CDR2 YYNGEE. V lost 4 bases to trimming and J lost 0 bases, with 11 bases between them. CDR3 sequence: CASSSRLGSYEQYF. CDR3 DNA: TGTGCCAGCAGCAGTCGACTGGGCTCCTACGAGCAGTACTTC.

The rearrangement links TRBV7-2 to TRBJ2-5; D call uncertain. The germline V gene has CDR1 SGHTA and CDR2 FQGNSA. Trimming shortened V by 7 bases and J by 2 bases, and 11 bases separated the two germline ends. This CDR3 is built from 13 residues. CDR3 coding DNA: TGTGCCAGCAACCAAGAACTACAAGAGACCCAGTACTTC. Translated: CASNQELQETQYF.

The genes are TRBV27 and TRBJ2-1; D unresolved. The ends were cut back, 7 bases at V and 3 bases at J, with 4 bases in the middle. This CDR3 spans 11 amino acids. Germline V gives CDR1 MNHEY, CDR2 SMNVEV (reference sequence). This chain's CDR3 is CASTLYNEQFF. The CDR3 coding sequence is TGTGCCAGCACCCTCTACAATGAGCAGTTCTTC.

This sequence joins TRBV19 and TRBJ2-7; 8 bases are shared with TRBD1. The V segment lost 4 bases and the J segment 2 bases; nucleotides outside the gene matches: 4. This CDR3 region has 14 residues. Germline CDR1 LNHDA, CDR2 SQIVND (reference sequence). The CDR3 DNA reads TGTGCCAGTAGTAGAGACAGGGGCACCTACGAGCAGTACTTC. Translating it yields CASSRDRGTYEQYF.

V gene TRBV10-2 combines with J gene TRBJ2-7; TRBD1 matches at 7 bases. V shed 0 bases, J shed 7 bases, and the junction held 6 bases outside the gene matches. The CDR3 spans 14 residues. Germline CDR1 WSHSY, CDR2 SAAADI. The DNA of the CDR3 is TGCGCCAGCAGTGAGTCCGCGACAGGGTGGGAGCAGTACTTC. Amino acid sequence: CASSESATGWEQYF.

This clone has only a few counts. The CDR3 is CASNIGSYEQYF. In DNA form, the CDR3 reads TGTGCCAGCAACATCGGGAGCTACGAGCAGTACTTC. The chain employs TRBV6-1 and TRBJ2-7; D perhaps matches TRBD2 (6 bases). Germline CDR1 is MNHNS and CDR2 is SASEGT. Between the trimmed V and J ends, which lost 7 bases and 3 bases, there was a span of 10 bases. This CDR3 is built from 12 residues.

The V call is TRBV11-2, the J call TRBJ1-1, with unresolved D. This CDR3 contains 13 residues. With 1 base removed from V and 1 base from J, the gap between germline ends came to 4 bases. The germline gives CDR1 SGHAT, CDR2 FQNNGV. The CDR3 protein is CASSLAGNTEAFF. DNA of the CDR3: TGTGCCAGCAGCTTAGCAGGGAACACTGAAGCTTTCTTT.

This clone was seen a few times. The chain recombines TRBV27 with TRBJ2-1; D gene unclear. The CDR3 sequence is 13 residues long. Trimming took 7 bases from V and 0 from J, leaving 7 bases between them. Germline CDR1 reads MNHEY; CDR2 reads SMNVEV (reference sequence). CDR3 protein: CASTAASYNEQFF. CDR3 bases: TGTGCCAGCACCGCGGCCTCCTACAATGAGCAGTTCTTC.

The chain is built from TRBV7-2 and TRBJ1-5; weak D call: TRBD1 (6 bases). Between the trimmed V and J ends, which lost 2 bases and 7 bases, there was a span of 12 bases. This CDR3 region has 14 residues. Germline CDR1 is SGHTA and CDR2 is FQGNSA. The DNA of the CDR3 is TGTGCCAGCAGCTTATTACAGGGAGTACAGCCCCAGCATTTT. The encoded protein is CASSLLQGVQPQHF.

This clone was observed a handful of times. The chain is built from TRBV4-3 and TRBJ2-1, with TRBD2 matching 8 bases. CDR3 length: 15 amino acids. Germline values: CDR1 LGHNA, CDR2 YSLEER. Trimming cost V 0 bases and J 5 bases; bases outside gene matches: 3. The CDR3 DNA sequence: TGCGCCAGCAGCCAAGAGAGCGGGGGCAACAATGAGCAGTTCTTC. Encoded protein: CASSQESGGNNEQFF.

The chain links TRBV7-2 to TRBJ1-2; a weak D match, TRBD1 (6 bases). Germline V gene sequence: CDR1 SGHTA, CDR2 FQGNSA. Trimming removed 0 bases from V and 5 bases from J, with 19 bases in between. The CDR3 covers 17 residues. The CDR3 region has the DNA TGTGCCAGCAGCTTAGCTGGCGGGGGCGGTGTGGCGTATGGCTACACCTTC. Translated, it gives CASSLAGGGGVAYGYTF.

The chain employs TRBV9 and TRBJ2-7, with 14 nucleotides matching TRBD2. This CDR3 spans 20 amino acids. V trimming: 5 bases; J trimming: 5 bases; junction bases outside the gene matches: 21. Germline V gene data show CDR1 as SGDLS and CDR2 as YYNGEE. The CDR3 DNA reads as TGTGCCAGCAGTGAACATCCCGGGACAGCCGGGACTAGCGGGAGAAACGAGCAGTACTTC. This encodes CASSEHPGTAGTSGRNEQYF.

The chain recombines TRBV5-4 with TRBJ2-1; 7 nucleotides align to TRBD2. Trimming cost V 4 bases and J 3 bases; bases outside gene matches: 7. Per germline, CDR1 SGHNT and CDR2 YYREEE (reference sequence). This CDR3 has 15 residues. CDR3 nucleotide sequence: TGTGCCAGCAGCAGGGATGGGGGGGGCTACAATGAGCAGTTCTTC. Its translation: CASSRDGGGYNEQFF.

This clone appeared a few times. The J gene is TRBJ2-7, the V gene TRBV19, with a tentative D call TRBD1 (6 bases). This CDR3 has 13 residues. V shed 5 bases and J shed 6 bases, with 14 bases lying between them. The germline gives CDR1 LNHDA, CDR2 SQIVND (reference sequence). CDR3 residues: CASSWTAPGEQYF. The CDR3 DNA follows: TGTGCCAGTAGTTGGACAGCTCCAGGCGAGCAGTACTTC.

This chain connects TRBV27 to TRBJ1-5, with 7 bases matching TRBD1. J gave up 5 bases and V 3 bases, and 4 bases lay outside the gene matches. This CDR3 has 14 amino acids. The germline gives CDR1 MNHEY, CDR2 SMNVEV (reference sequence). Here the CDR3 DNA reads TGTGCCAGCAGTTTCGGAGGGGGCGATCAGCCCCAGCATTTT. Its protein product is CASSFGGGDQPQHF.

The rearrangement uses TRBV28 and TRBJ1-4; D is uncertain. The germline V gene encodes CDR1 MDHEN and CDR2 SYDVKM. Trimming cost V 5 bases and J 4 bases, with 8 bases left between them. This CDR3 has 13 residues. In DNA, the CDR3 is TGTGCCAGCAGTGGAGGGAATAATGAAAAACTGTTTTTT. This codes for CASSGGNNEKLFF. The full variable domain, rest sourced from reference TRBV28 and TRBJ1-4, is DVKVTQSSRYLVKRTGEKVFLECVQDMDHENMFWYRQDPGLGLRLIYFSYDVKMKEKGDIPEGYSVSREKKERFSLILESASTNQTSMYLCASSGGNNEKLFFGSGTQLSVL.

This clone was recorded once. The V and J genes are TRBV28 and TRBJ2-5; D remains unclear. CDR1 MDHEN and CDR2 SYDVKM come from the germline V gene. The CDR3 extends over 14 amino acids. Trimming left V 6 bases short and J 0 bases short, with 11 bases between. CDR3 region: CASSPLRYQETQYF. CDR3 in DNA: TGTGCCAGCAGCCCGCTACGGTACCAAGAGACCCAGTACTTC.

The rearrangement links TRBV6-5 to TRBJ2-1; tentative D call: TRBD1 (6 bases). From germline, CDR1 is MNHEY and CDR2 SVGAGI. CDR3 length: 11 amino acids. Trimming pared 6 bases from V and 9 bases from J, leaving 9 bases between. The CDR3 DNA is TGTGCCAGCAGACAGGGCGGTGAGCAGTTCTTC. It specifies CASRQGGEQFF.

The V gene is TRBV9, the J gene TRBJ1-1; 8 positions match TRBD1. The V gene end was trimmed by 0 bases and the J gene end by 0 bases; junction bases not matched to a gene: 1. The CDR3 is 15 amino acids. The germline V gene has CDR1 SGDLS and CDR2 YYNGEE. The CDR3 sequence: CASSVAGGMNTEAFF. CDR3 nucleotides: TGTGCCAGCAGCGTAGCAGGGGGCATGAACACTGAAGCTTTCTTT.

V usage is TRBV7-9 and J usage is TRBJ1-2, with 9 bases fitting TRBD1. J lost 6 bases, V lost 5 bases, and 7 bases had no gene match. The CDR3 has 14 residues. Germline V gene lookup returns CDR1 SEHNR and CDR2 FQNEAQ (reference sequence). The CDR3 here is CASSTGTGFNGYTF. The CDR3 DNA sequence: TGTGCCAGCAGCACCGGGACAGGGTTCAATGGCTACACCTTC.

The chain employs TRBV7-9 and TRBJ1-2; 8 bases fit TRBD1. The CDR3 is 17 residues long. After removal of 3 bases from V and 6 bases from J, the junction contained 15 bases not matched to a gene. CDR1 and CDR2 from the germline V gene are SEHNR and FQNEAQ (reference sequence). In DNA, the CDR3 is TGTGCCAGCAGCTTGGCCCTCTCGGACAGGGACCGCGATGGCTACACCTTC. Translation: CASSLALSDRDRDGYTF.

This sequence joins TRBV7-2 and TRBJ1-1; 8 bases are shared with TRBD1. Germline V gives CDR1 SGHTA, CDR2 FQGNSA. This CDR3 has 16 residues. V lost 1 base and J lost 6; bases outside the gene matches: 10. CDR3: CASSLEDQGAFSEAFF. In DNA form, the CDR3 reads TGTGCCAGCAGCTTAGAGGATCAGGGGGCATTTTCTGAAGCTTTCTTT.

This clone was counted a few times. The J gene is TRBJ2-1, the V gene TRBV6-6, with 7 bases aligning to TRBD1. Germline CDR1 is MNHNY and CDR2 is SVGAGI (reference sequence). This CDR3 has 14 residues. Germline trimming cut 5 bases from V and 9 bases from J; bases unmatched to any gene: 10. The CDR3 is CASSPSYRDSEQFF. CDR3 nucleotides: TGTGCCAGCAGTCCCTCGTACAGGGACAGTGAGCAGTTCTTC.

This rearrangement joins TRBV30 to TRBJ2-1, with a weak D call TRBD1 (6 bases). This CDR3 spans 13 amino acids. Trimming removed 1 base at V and 8 bases at J, with 12 bases between. Per germline, CDR1 GTSNPN and CDR2 SVGIG (reference sequence). CDR3 bases: TGTGCCTGGAGTGCACAGGGTTCGGATGAGCAGTTCTTC. Protein product: CAWSAQGSDEQFF.

The V call is TRBV7-9, the J call TRBJ2-2, with a tentative D call TRBD2 (6 bases). This CDR3 is 15 amino acids long. V lost 7 bases, J lost 5 bases, and 17 bases lay in between. Looked up from germline, CDR1 is SEHNR and CDR2 is FQNEAQ (reference sequence). CDR3 amino acids: CASTPGGTGTGELFF. The CDR3 region has the DNA TGTGCCAGCACCCCAGGAGGGACCGGAACCGGGGAGCTGTTTTTT. Supplemented by reference TRBV7-9 and TRBJ2-2, the full variable domain reads DTGVSQNPRHKITKRGQNVTFRCDPISEHNRLYWYRQTLGQGPEFLTYFQNEAQLEKSRLLSDRFSAERPKGSFSTLEIQRTEQGDSAMYLCASTPGGTGTGELFFGEGSRLTVL.

The CDR3 nucleotides read TGTGCCAGCAGCTTAGGGGGAGGCCCCGAAGAGACCCAGTACTTC. Translated, it gives CASSLGGGPEETQYF. The chain couples TRBV11-2 to TRBJ2-5; D possibly corresponds to TRBD2 (6 bases). Germline-derived CDR1 and CDR2 are SGHAT and FQNNGV. The germline V and J ends were trimmed by 1 base and 3 bases, with 12 bases remaining between them. The CDR3 runs to 15 residues.